This passage covers 8 T cell receptor beta chains from one sample sequenced in a study of patients and donors after allogeneic stem cell transplantation. In TCRdb, the RT-PCR reads were re-called with MiXCR into one record per CDR3 protein. Of roughly 200,000 distinct CDR3 sequences listed, over 30% are singletons. Specimen: blood, either unsorted or a sorted T cell fraction (not recorded which). These receptors all come from a human donor who was either an allogeneic HSCT recipient or a stem cell or donor lymphocyte infusion donor (not recorded which). It is not recorded whose cells these are; they may come from a transplant donor.

V usage is TRBV4-1 and J usage is TRBJ1-5; 10 bases align to TRBD1. CDR1 is MGHRA, CDR2 YSYEKL, per germline. There are 15 residues in the CDR3. V lost 4 bases and J lost 7; bases outside the gene matches: 7. In nucleotides, the CDR3 is TGCGCCAGCAGCCGAGGGACAGGGGCCGGCCAGCCCCAGCATTTT. Its translation is CASSRGTGAGQPQHF.

The chain uses TRBV28 and TRBJ2-3; 7 positions match TRBD2. J gave up 3 bases and V 10 bases, and 13 bases lay outside the gene matches. This CDR3 is 15 amino acids long. Germline values: CDR1 MDHEN, CDR2 SYDVKM. CDR3 amino acids: CATRPSSGDTDTQYF. The CDR3, as DNA: TGTGCCACCCGCCCCTCCAGCGGGGATACAGATACGCAGTATTTT. The whole variable domain, remainder taken from reference TRBV28 and TRBJ2-3, is DVKVTQSSRYLVKRTGEKVFLECVQDMDHENMFWYRQDPGLGLRLIYFSYDVKMKEKGDIPEGYSVSREKKERFSLILESASTNQTSMYLCATRPSSGDTDTQYFGPGTRLTVL.

In this sample, this clonotype turned up a few times. The V and J genes are TRBV10-2 and TRBJ1-5; D is possibly TRBD1 (5 bases). V lost 9 bases and J 0 bases, leaving 12 bases between the germline ends. Germline V gene lookup returns CDR1 WSHSY and CDR2 SAAADI. This CDR3 region has 14 residues. The CDR3 sequence is CASSRGDSNQPQHF. The CDR3, as DNA: TGCGCCAGTTCCAGAGGGGATAGCAATCAGCCCCAGCATTTT.

The genes are TRBV5-1 and TRBJ2-1; perhaps D is TRBD1 or TRBD2 (5 bases each). Trimming took off 4 bases at V and 5 bases at J, with 10 bases between the two ends. The CDR3 covers 13 residues. Germline V gene data show CDR1 as SGHRS and CDR2 as YFSETQ. The chain's CDR3 is CASSRDGHNEQFF. For the CDR3, the DNA is TGCGCCAGCAGCCGGGACGGACACAATGAGCAGTTCTTC.

The chain combines TRBV9 with TRBJ1-5; D is unresolved. Trimming shortened V by 4 bases and J by 3 bases, and 11 bases separated the two germline ends. The CDR3 sequence is 14 residues long. Germline V lookup: CDR1 SGDLS, CDR2 YYNGEE. The CDR3 DNA sequence: TGTGCCAGCAGCCCAAATTCGAACAATCAGCCCCAGCATTTT. Its protein product is CASSPNSNNQPQHF.

The chain employs TRBV2 and TRBJ2-1; 10 nucleotides agree with TRBD1. Germline CDR1 and CDR2: SNHLY and FYNNEI. This CDR3 is 16 amino acids long. The V gene end was trimmed by 6 bases and the J gene end by 9 bases; junction bases not matched to a gene: 14. CDR3 DNA: TGTGCCAGCAGGGCCCTGACAGGGGGCGCGTCTAGTGAGCAGTTCTTC. Protein sequence: CASRALTGGASSEQFF.

The chain carries TRBV20-1 and TRBJ2-1; D is possibly TRBD1 or TRBD2 (5 bases each). V was shortened by 2 bases and J by 6 bases, with 17 bases between the two germline ends. CDR3 size: 15 residues. Germline assignment: CDR1 DFQATT and CDR2 SNEGSKA (reference sequence). Written as DNA, the CDR3 is TGCAGTGCTAGATCGGGACGCGCGCCTACCAATGAGCAGTTCTTC. Amino acids: CSARSGRAPTNEQFF.

The chain uses TRBV5-1 and TRBJ1-1; possibly TRBD1 for D (5 bases). The CDR3 spans 15 residues. Deletions cut 3 bases from V and 5 bases from J, with 17 bases between. Germline assignment: CDR1 SGHRS and CDR2 YFSETQ. The DNA of the CDR3 is TGCGCCAGCAGCTCTGCCGGGGCTGGGGATACTGAAGCTTTCTTT. Residues: CASSSAGAGDTEAFF.